Below, one T cell receptor beta chain is given with its context. Its specific antigen is unknown. The input lacks base qualities; no much larger clone sits a single base away. This entry comes from a study of cytomegalovirus exposure and HLA in healthy donors (dated by TCRdb to about 2017). Study-wide context: An earlier analysis of approximately 600 of the donors reported more than 250 Gb of sequence data and some 100 million unique TCR beta sequences from 150 million to 200 million T cells. An earlier analysis of fewer than 750 of the donors used high-throughput TCR beta sequencing to judge whether each TCR beta V gene segment behaved as functional or pseudogenic. Every discovery cohort repertoire had been produced on one sequencing platform. Of the 300 to 450 genotyped donors, about 80% fell in the genetic ancestry cluster associated with self-reported Caucasian donors. Alongside the repertoire data, information on donor age, sex, ethnicity and CMV serostatus was compiled. The study profiled the T cell repertoires of about 640 subjects by immunosequencing and related them to cytomegalovirus serostatus. An early release that covered some 640 HLA-typed donors contained around 300 gigabases of sequencing data and tens of millions of unique TCR sequences. Roughly 5 DR-DQ haplotypes were handled as single units for association and clustering, since linkage in the cohort was strong. A later genetic analysis used genome-wide SNP genotypes for about 65% of the 666 donors, treating that subset as a discovery cohort. In the later analysis, no new phenotypic data were used to find candidate immune exposures; instead, reliance was placed on TCR beta sequences and their occurrence across donors. To study patterns of TCR occurrence, a later analysis re-analyzed previously published TCR beta repertoires from around 670 donors and added high-resolution HLA genotyping. To predict cytomegalovirus infection status, the study combined high-throughput TCR immunosequencing, statistical association of individual TCRs with disease status, and machine learning. The study was designed to test whether signatures of past pathogen exposure could be identified by cataloging public T cell receptors. Typing coverage differed by locus: A, B, C, DRB1 and DQB1 were typed in about 620-640 donors, DQA1 in roughly 510, DPA1 in around 610, and DPB1 in roughly 450. Besides the first cohort of around 670 subjects, a separate validation cohort made up of roughly 120 different subjects was used. HLA typing included class I and class II loci at four-digit resolution. On average, around 230,000 unique TCR beta nucleotide sequences were sequenced per donor among about 400 genotyped donors of the cohort, with roughly 18% of those sequences being non-productive.

The cohort was made up of 666 healthy bone marrow donors. Cohort members were all nominally healthy when sampled, although unrecorded immune exposures were likely present. The donor was CMV seronegative and was included in the group of a few hundred seronegative cohort members. Each donor provided a peripheral blood sample, and peripheral blood mononuclear cells were used for TCR beta sequencing. Genomic DNA extraction from the blood cell samples was performed with the Qiagen DNeasy Blood Extraction Kit. The paper's findings and limits, for the study overall: Only TCR beta chains were sequenced in this cohort, and the absence of alpha or paired-chain data limited detectable features. Some IMGT-functional V segments, including TRBV6-2 and TRBV6-3, could not be told apart with the 87-base-pair reads, so those segments were excluded. Several of the top co-occurrence clusters appeared to be linked to parvovirus B19, influenza, CMV and Epstein-Barr virus, according to a later analysis. The study listed approximately 150 TCR beta chains as associated with cytomegalovirus. A few of the identified cytomegalovirus-associated TCR beta chains were confirmed in vitro to be specific for cytomegalovirus antigens. A cluster of highly shared sequence variants was judged likely to represent a technical artifact of the sequencing pipeline. Assigning TCR associations to individual alleles was difficult when HLA alleles, especially DR and DQ, strongly co-occurred. A later analysis found that HLA-associated TCR beta chains were more clonally expanded and had lower generation probabilities than equally common non-associated chains. According to a later genetic analysis, donors in an Asian-associated ancestry cluster had fewer N-insertions in productive TCRs than the roughly 670-donor mean. The presence/absence analyses assumed that sequencing depth was roughly uniform across donors, and that assumption may not be true. In an earlier analysis of approximately 590 of the donors, most TCR beta V segments appeared in productive rearrangements about 87% or about 30% of the time, broadly matching IMGT annotations. The classifier was reported to diagnose cytomegalovirus status with high specificity and sensitivity in both the original cohort and the validation cohort. Because HLA typing was unavailable for some donors at each locus, only the typed subset was used in association tests. Correlated functional status among segregating V segments might be attributable to linkage disequilibrium, but an unknown experimental factor could not be ruled out. Because counts were too low, 15 to 20 rarely observed V segments, including chromosome 9 orphons, were excluded from the earlier analysis of some 540 of the donors. At a false discovery rate of 0.05, a later analysis linked 16,951 TCR beta sequences to specific HLA alleles. The authors suggested that the approach could potentially be extended to other disease states and immunological phenotypes. A later analysis found that TCR association rates varied across HLA loci, with DRB1 alleles showing the most associated TCRs and HLA-C alleles the fewest. A later analysis found that most CMV-associated TCR beta chains appeared HLA-restricted, with HLA associations seemingly driven largely by CMV exposure. Most TCR sequences were seen in very few donors, while some public TCRs were found in many individuals. A further reported finding was that TCR beta sequences accurately predicted the HLA-A and HLA-B alleles for most subjects in the first cohort. Immune exposure information for the cohort was limited to CMV serostatus. In a later genetic analysis, a missense DCLRE1C variant was associated with V-gene and J-gene trimming of TCR beta chains, and the association was replicated in an independent cohort.

Trimming removed 3 bases from V and 3 bases from J; the gene matches leave 11 bases unexplained. The germline V gene (reference sequence) provides CDR1 GTSNPN and CDR2 SVGIG. Its CDR3 holds 16 amino acids, cysteine through phenylalanine. Only the CDR3 region is kept as DNA, spanning 48 bases read in frame from base 1. The library relied on the immunoSEQ multiplex PCR assay. For the multiplex PCR, a mixture combining 60 forward primers for TCR Vbeta segments and 13 reverse primers for TCR Jbeta segments was used. The CDR3 region of rearranged TCR beta genes was amplified from genomic DNA with a multiplex PCR assay. On the Illumina HiSeq System, the amplified TCR beta libraries were sequenced as 87-base-pair reads. In the source study's methods: A later analysis tallied 80 million to 95 million unique TCR beta chains across the 700 or so repertoires, and approximately 12 million of those chains were shared by two or more donors. Raw reads were error-corrected and collapsed into unique sequences with a nearest-neighbor algorithm that merged closely related sequences to remove PCR and sequencing errors. Alignment of CDR3 sequences to IMGT reference sequences was used to assign V, D and J gene segments. Each retained sequence needed at least a six-nucleotide match to both a V gene segment and a J gene segment. A rearrangement counted as productive if the CDR3 had no stop codons and remained in frame with V and J, and every other rearrangement counted as non-productive. Following IMGT convention, CDR3 was defined as the stretch from the second conserved V-encoded cysteine up to the conserved J-encoded phenylalanine. Sequences without an unambiguous match to a single V gene segment were excluded from the earlier analysis of over 500 of the donors. In an earlier analysis of a few hundred of the donors, V segments were called functional above 56.7% productive rearrangements and were called segregating when the between-donor standard deviation exceeded 5%. A statistical classification framework was developed to diagnose cytomegalovirus status using the catalog of TCR beta chain sequences. In a later analysis, V and J genes were assigned by comparing TCR nucleotide sequences against IMGT/GENE-DB human TR gene sequences. In a later analysis, CDR3 sequences and most-parsimonious VDJ recombination scenarios were assigned using the TCRdist pipeline. In a later analysis, each TCR beta chain was defined by its CDR3 amino acid sequence together with its V-gene family, and reads without a unique V-gene family were excluded. To address suspected cross-contamination and a sequencing artifact, a later analysis removed approximately 600 highly shared, low-generation-probability nucleotide sequences. For each public chain, a later analysis derived a clonal expansion index from normalized ranks of inferred template counts within each repertoire. Generation probabilities in a later analysis came from a VDJ recombination model fitted to out-of-frame rearrangements, and those results were checked against IGoR. In a later analysis, hypergeometric tests were used to score TCR-TCR, TCR-HLA and TCR-CMV co-occurrence, with a repertoire-size bias correction applied to TCR pairs. In a later analysis, false discovery rates were estimated by permuting HLA or CMV assignments 20 times. In a later analysis, co-occurring TCRs were grouped using DBSCAN, with TCRdist sequence similarity added in when clustering inside HLA-allele-positive subsets. Repertoires with fewer than 30,000 or more than 120,000 public chains were left out of co-occurrence clustering, as were about 5 repertoires with anomalous nucleotide sharing. The source is immuneACCESS, and TCRdb retained only in-frame sequences with V and J called. Part of the clones is not carried over; for the studies checked, unresolved V genes explain less than half of this, and the remainder is unexplained. Clone size and V and J calls were adopted from that table, with D and trimming inferred from the DNA. The sample profile shows roughly 200,000 clones; around 77% of them were found once. The ten most abundant clones make up around 2.5% of the sample.

The sequence was collected from a man in his sixties in good health and CMV-seronegative. The chain is assembled from TRBV30 and TRBJ2-3, with 8 bases aligning to TRBD1. The specimen was PBMCs. The sequence in DNA is TGTGCCTGGAGCTCCCCGTTTAACAGGGGGACAGATACGCAGTATTTT. The resulting protein is CAWSSPFNRGTDTQYF.